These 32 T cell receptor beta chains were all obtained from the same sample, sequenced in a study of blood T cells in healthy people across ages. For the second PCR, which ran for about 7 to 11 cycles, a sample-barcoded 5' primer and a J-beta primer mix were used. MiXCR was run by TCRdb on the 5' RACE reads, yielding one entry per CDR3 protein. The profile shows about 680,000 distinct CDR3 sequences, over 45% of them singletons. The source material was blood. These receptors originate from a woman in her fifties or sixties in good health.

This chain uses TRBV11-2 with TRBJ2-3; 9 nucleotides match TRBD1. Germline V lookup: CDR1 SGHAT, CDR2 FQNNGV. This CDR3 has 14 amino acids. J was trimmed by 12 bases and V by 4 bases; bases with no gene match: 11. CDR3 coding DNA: TGTGCCAGCAGCTGGGACAGGGTACCAGGAGCCCAGTATTTT. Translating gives CASSWDRVPGAQYF.

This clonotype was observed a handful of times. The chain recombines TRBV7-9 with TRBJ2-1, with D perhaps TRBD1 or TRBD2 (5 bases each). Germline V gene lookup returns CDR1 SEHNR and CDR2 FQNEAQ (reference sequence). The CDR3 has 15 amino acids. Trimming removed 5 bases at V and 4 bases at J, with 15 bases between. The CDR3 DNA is TGTGCCAGCAGCCTCGGGGTCCAGGGATACAATGAGCAGTTCTTC. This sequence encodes CASSLGVQGYNEQFF. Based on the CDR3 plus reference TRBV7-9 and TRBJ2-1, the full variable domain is DTGVSQNPRHKITKRGQNVTFRCDPISEHNRLYWYRQTLGQGPEFLTYFQNEAQLEKSRLLSDRFSAERPKGSFSTLEIQRTEQGDSAMYLCASSLGVQGYNEQFFGPGTRLTVL.

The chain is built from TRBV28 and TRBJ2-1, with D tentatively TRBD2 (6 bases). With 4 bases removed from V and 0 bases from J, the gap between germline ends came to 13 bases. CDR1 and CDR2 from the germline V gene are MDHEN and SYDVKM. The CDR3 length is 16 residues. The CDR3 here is CASSSLGGTSYNEQFF. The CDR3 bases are TGTGCCAGCAGTTCCCTGGGGGGTACCTCCTACAATGAGCAGTTCTTC.

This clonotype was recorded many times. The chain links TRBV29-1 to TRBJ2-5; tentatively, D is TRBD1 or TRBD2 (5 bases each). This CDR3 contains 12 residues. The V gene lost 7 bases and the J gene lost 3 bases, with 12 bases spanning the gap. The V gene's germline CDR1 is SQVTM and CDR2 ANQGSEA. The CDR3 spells CSGETAEETQYF. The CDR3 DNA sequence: TGCAGCGGGGAGACAGCCGAAGAGACCCAGTACTTC.

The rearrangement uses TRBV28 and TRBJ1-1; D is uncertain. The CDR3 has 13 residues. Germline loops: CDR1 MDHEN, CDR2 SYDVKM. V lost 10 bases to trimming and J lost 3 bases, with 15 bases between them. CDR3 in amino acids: CAIREVEDTEAFF. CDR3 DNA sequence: TGTGCCATACGAGAAGTGGAGGACACTGAAGCTTTCTTT.

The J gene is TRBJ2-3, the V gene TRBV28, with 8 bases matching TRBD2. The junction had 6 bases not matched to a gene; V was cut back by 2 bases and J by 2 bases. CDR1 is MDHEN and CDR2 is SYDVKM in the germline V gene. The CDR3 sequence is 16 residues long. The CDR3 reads CASSLRSGRATDTQYF. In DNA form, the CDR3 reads TGTGCCAGCAGTTTACGGAGCGGGAGAGCCACAGATACGCAGTATTTT.

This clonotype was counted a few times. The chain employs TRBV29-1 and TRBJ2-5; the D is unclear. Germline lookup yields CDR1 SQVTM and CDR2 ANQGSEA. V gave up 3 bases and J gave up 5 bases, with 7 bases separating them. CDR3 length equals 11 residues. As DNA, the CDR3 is TGCAGCGTTGAGTCGGGTGAGACCCAGTACTTC. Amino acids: CSVESGETQYF.

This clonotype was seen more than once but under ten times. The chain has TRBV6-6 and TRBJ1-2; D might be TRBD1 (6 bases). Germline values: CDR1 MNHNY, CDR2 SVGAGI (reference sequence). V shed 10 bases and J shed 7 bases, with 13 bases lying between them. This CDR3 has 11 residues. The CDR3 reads CATETGTGYTF. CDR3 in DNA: TGTGCCACCGAGACAGGAACTGGCTACACCTTC.

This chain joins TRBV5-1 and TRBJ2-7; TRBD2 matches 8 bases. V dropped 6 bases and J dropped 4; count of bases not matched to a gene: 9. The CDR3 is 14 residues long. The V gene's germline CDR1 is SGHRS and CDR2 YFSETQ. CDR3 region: CASTSASGLYEQYF. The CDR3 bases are TGCGCCAGCACATCGGCTAGCGGGTTATACGAGCAGTACTTC. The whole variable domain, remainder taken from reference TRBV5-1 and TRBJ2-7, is KAGVTQTPRYLIKTRGQQVTLSCSPISGHRSVSWYQQTPGQGLQFLFEYFSETQRNKGNFPGRFSGRQFSNSRSEMNVSTLELGDSALYLCASTSASGLYEQYFGPGTRLTVT.

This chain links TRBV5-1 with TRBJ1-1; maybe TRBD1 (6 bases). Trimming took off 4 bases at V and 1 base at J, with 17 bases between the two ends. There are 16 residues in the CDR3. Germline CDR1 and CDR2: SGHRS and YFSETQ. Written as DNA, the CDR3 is TGCGCCAGCAGCCCCCCCAGGGCAGGGGAGAACACTGAAGCTTTCTTT. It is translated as CASSPPRAGENTEAFF.

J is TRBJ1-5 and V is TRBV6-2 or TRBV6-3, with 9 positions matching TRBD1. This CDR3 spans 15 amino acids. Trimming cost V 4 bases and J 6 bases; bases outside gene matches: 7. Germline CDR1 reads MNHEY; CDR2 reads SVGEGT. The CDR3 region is CASSLTGTGIQPQHF. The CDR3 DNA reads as TGTGCCAGCAGTTTGACAGGGACAGGGATTCAGCCCCAGCATTTT.

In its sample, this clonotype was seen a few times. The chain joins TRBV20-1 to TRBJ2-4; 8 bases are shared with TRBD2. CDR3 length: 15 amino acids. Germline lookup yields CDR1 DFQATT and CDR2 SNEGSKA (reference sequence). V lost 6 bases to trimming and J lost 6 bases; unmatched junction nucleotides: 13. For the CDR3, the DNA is TGCAGTGCCCACCGACGGGGGGGAGTGGGAAACATTCAGTACTTC. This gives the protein CSAHRRGGVGNIQYF.

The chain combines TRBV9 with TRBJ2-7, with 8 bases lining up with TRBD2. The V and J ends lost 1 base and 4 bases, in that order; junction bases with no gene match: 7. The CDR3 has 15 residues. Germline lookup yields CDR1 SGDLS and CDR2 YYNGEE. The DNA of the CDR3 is TGTGCCAGCAGCGTATATGCGGGAGGAGGTTACGAGCAGTACTTC. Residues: CASSVYAGGGYEQYF.

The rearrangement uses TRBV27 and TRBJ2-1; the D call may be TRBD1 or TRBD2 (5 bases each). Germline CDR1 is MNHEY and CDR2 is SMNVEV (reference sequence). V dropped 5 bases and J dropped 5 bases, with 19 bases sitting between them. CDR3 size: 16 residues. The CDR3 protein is CASSPGLGRGHNEQFF. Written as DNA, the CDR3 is TGTGCCAGCAGTCCAGGACTCGGCCGGGGCCACAATGAGCAGTTCTTC.

CDR3 DNA: TGTGCCAGCTCACCAAGGGAAGGGCGAAGCGAGACCCAGTACTTC. It translates to CASSPREGRSETQYF. V gene TRBV18 combines with J gene TRBJ2-5; no clear D gene. The CDR3 is made up of 15 amino acids. Germline-derived CDR1 and CDR2 are KGHSH and LQKENI. The V end was cut by 2 bases, the J end by 5 bases, with 15 bases between. Supplemented by reference TRBV18 and TRBJ2-5, the full variable domain reads NAGVMQNPRHLVRRRGQEARLRCSPMKGHSHVYWYRQLPEEGLKFMVYLQKENIIDESGMPKERFSAEFPKEGPSILRIQQVVRGDSAAYFCASSPREGRSETQYFGPGTRLLVL.

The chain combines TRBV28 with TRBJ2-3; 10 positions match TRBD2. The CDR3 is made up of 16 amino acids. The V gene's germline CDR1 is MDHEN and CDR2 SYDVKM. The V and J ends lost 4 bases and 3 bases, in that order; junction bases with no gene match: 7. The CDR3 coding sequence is TGTGCCAGCAGTTCTCTAGCGGGAGTTAGTACAGATACGCAGTATTTT. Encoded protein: CASSSLAGVSTDTQYF.

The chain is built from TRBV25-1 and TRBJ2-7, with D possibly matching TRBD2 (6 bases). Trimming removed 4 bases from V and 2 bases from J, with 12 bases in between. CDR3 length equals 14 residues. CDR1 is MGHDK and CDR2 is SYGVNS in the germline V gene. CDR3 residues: CASSGVSGAYEQYF. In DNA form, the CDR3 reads TGTGCCAGCAGTGGGGTTAGCGGTGCCTACGAGCAGTACTTC.

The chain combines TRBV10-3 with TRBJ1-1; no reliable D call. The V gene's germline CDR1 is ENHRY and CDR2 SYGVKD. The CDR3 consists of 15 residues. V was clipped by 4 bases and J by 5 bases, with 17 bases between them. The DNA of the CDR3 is TGTGCCATCAGTGGTCAGAGGATGGGGTTAACTGAAGCTTTCTTT. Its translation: CAISGQRMGLTEAFF.

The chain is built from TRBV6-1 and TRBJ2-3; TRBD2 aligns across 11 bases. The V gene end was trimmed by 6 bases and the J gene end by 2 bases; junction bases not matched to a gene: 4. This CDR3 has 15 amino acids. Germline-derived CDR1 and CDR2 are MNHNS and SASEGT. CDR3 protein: CASRGLADPTDTQYF. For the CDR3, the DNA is TGTGCCAGCAGGGGACTAGCGGACCCCACAGATACGCAGTATTTT.

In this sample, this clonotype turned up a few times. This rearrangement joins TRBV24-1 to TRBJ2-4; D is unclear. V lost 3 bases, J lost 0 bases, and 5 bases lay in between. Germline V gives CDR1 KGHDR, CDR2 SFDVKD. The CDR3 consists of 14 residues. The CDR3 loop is CATSDPLAKNIQYF. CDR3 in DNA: TGTGCCACCAGTGATCCCCTAGCCAAAAACATTCAGTACTTC.

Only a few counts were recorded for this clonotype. CDR3: CASSVEGKNIQYF. CDR3 bases: TGTGCCAGCAGCGTAGAGGGGAAAAACATTCAGTACTTC. This chain uses TRBV9 with TRBJ2-7; tentatively, D is TRBD1 (5 bases). The J call may be mistaken, given a closer DNA end match to TRBJ2-4. Germline CDR1 is SGDLS and CDR2 is YYNGEE. This CDR3 is 13 amino acids long.

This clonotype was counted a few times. Written as DNA, the CDR3 is TGTGCCAGCAGCTTAGGAGCAGGGGATGGCACAGATACGCAGTATTTT. Translated: CASSLGAGDGTDTQYF. The chain couples TRBV7-2 to TRBJ2-3; a possible D gene is TRBD1 (6 bases). The CDR3 is 16 amino acids. With 1 base removed from V and 1 base from J, the gap between germline ends came to 12 bases. Germline CDR1 is SGHTA and CDR2 is FQGNSA. Full variable domain (remainder filled in from reference TRBV7-2 and TRBJ2-3): GAGVSQSPSNKVTEKGKDVELRCDPISGHTALYWYRQSLGQGLEFLIYFQGNSAPDKSGLPSDRFSAERTGGSVSTLTIQRTQQEDSAVYLCASSLGAGDGTDTQYFGPGTRLTVL.

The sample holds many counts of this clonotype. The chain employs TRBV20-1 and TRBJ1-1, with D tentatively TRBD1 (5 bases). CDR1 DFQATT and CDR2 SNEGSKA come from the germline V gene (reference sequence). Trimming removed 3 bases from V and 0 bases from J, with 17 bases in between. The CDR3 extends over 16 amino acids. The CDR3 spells CSASRAGSFVNTEAFF. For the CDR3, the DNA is TGCAGTGCTAGTAGGGCAGGGAGTTTCGTGAACACTGAAGCTTTCTTT.

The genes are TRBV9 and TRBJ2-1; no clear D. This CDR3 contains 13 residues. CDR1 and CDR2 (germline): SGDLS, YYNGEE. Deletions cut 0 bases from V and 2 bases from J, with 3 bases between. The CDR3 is CASSVEAYNEQFF. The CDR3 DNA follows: TGTGCCAGCAGCGTAGAGGCCTACAATGAGCAGTTCTTC.

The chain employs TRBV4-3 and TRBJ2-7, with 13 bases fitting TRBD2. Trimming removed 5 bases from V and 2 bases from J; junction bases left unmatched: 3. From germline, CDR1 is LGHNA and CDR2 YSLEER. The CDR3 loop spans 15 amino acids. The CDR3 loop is CASSALAGGAYEQYF. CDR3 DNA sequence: TGCGCCAGCAGCGCACTAGCGGGGGGGGCCTACGAGCAGTACTTC.

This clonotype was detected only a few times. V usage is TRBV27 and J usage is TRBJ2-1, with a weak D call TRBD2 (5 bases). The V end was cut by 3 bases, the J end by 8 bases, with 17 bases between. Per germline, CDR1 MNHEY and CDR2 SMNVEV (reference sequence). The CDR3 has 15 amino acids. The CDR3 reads CASSFIEAGSDEQFF. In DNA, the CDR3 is TGTGCCAGCAGTTTTATTGAGGCGGGCAGCGATGAGCAGTTCTTC.

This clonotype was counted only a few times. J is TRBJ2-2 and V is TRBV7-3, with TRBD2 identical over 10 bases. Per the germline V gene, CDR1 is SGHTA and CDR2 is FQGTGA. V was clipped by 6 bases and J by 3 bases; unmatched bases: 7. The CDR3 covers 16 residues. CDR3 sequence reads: CASSSEAGGHTGELFF. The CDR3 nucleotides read TGTGCCAGCAGTTCTGAAGCGGGAGGGCACACCGGGGAGCTGTTTTTT.

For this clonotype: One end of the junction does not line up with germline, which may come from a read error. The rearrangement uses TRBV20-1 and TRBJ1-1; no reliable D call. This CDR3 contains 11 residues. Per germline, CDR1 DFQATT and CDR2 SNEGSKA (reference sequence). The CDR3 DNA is TGCAGTGCTAGAGGGAACACTGAAGTTTTCTTT. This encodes CSARGNTEVFF.

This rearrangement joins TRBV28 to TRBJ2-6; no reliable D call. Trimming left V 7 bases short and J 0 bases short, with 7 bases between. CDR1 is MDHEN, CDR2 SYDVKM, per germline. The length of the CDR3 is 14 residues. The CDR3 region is CASNDFSGANVLTF. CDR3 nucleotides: TGTGCCAGCAACGACTTCTCTGGGGCCAACGTCCTGACTTTC.

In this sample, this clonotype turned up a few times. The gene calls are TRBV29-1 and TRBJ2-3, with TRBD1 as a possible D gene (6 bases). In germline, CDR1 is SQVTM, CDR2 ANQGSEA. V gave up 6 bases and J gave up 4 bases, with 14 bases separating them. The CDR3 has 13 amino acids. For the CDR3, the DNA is TGCAGCGTCTCAGGGGTAGTAGCAGATACGCAGTATTTT. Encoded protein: CSVSGVVADTQYF.

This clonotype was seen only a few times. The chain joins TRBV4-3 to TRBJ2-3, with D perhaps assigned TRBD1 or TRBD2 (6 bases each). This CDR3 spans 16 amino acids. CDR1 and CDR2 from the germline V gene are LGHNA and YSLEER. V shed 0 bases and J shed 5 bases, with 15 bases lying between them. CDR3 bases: TGCGCCAGCAGCCAAGATCTTTCGGGGGCCGGAGATACGCAGTATTTT. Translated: CASSQDLSGAGDTQYF.

CDR3 amino acids: CSARAPAPRVYGYTF. Written as DNA, the CDR3 is TGCAGTGCTAGAGCCCCTGCTCCCAGGGTTTATGGCTACACCTTC. The chain recombines TRBV20-1 with TRBJ1-2, with a weak D call TRBD1 (5 bases). CDR3 size: 15 residues. V lost 1 base and J 5 bases, leaving 17 bases between the germline ends. The germline CDR1 and CDR2 sequences are DFQATT and SNEGSKA (reference sequence).